This is a list of T cell receptor beta chains from one sample in a study of blood T cell repertoires in COVID-19. TCRdb's copy holds only in-frame clones and misses some; the assay was immunoSEQ multiplex PCR. The sample carries under 150,000 clones, about four fifths recorded once. The sequenced sample consisted of peripheral blood. These receptors came from a man in his forties or fifties with active or convalescent COVID-19. Both conserved end residues are part of each CDR3. The D gene is left open where the match is weak. Expanded clones are given a class, and other clones once, few, many or no size at all.

clone_size j_call v_call d_call cdr3_nt cdr3_aa
- TRBJ2-3 TRBV19 TRBD1 TGTGCCAGTAGATACCGGGACAGGGGTCACACAGATACGCAGTATTTT CASRYRDRGHTDTQYF
- TRBJ2-1 TRBV5-6 TRBD2 TGTGCCAGCAGCTTACGTAACGGGGGGGATGAGCAGTTCTTC CASSLRNGGDEQFF
- TRBJ2-1 TRBV27 TRBD1 TGTGCCAGCAGGACAGGGGTGAATGAGCAGTTCTTC CASRTGVNEQFF
many TRBJ1-4 TRBV2 - TGTGCCAGCAGGGAGGGAGCTGTTGACTCCAAATTT CASREGAVDSKF
- TRBJ2-1 TRBV19 - TGTGCCAGTAGTAGGACTCCCCCTAGGAATGAGCAGTTCTTC CASSRTPPRNEQFF
- TRBJ2-2 TRBV3-1/TRBV3-2 - TGTGCCAGCAGCGGGACTGAGAACACCGGGGAGCTGTTTTTT CASSGTENTGELFF
- TRBJ1-1 TRBV5-5 - TGTGCCAGCAGCTTGGATAGGTTAGCGCCAAACACTGAAGCTTTCTTT CASSLDRLAPNTEAFF
- TRBJ2-7 TRBV7-2 - TGTGCCAGCAGCTTAGGAGGCACCCAGTCCTACGAGCAGTACTTC CASSLGGTQSYEQYF
- TRBJ2-5 TRBV7-2 - TGTGCCAGCAGTCGTCCGGGGGGCCACCAAGAGACCCAGTACTTC CASSRPGGHQETQYF
- TRBJ2-2 TRBV7-9 - TGTGCCAGCAGCCCTATATCAGGGGCCGGGGAGCTGTTTTTT CASSPISGAGELFF
- TRBJ2-1 TRBV11-3 - TGTGCCAGCAGCCGCGGGGTAGGAGACACAGACAATGAGCAGTTCTTC CASSRGVGDTDNEQFF
- TRBJ1-6 TRBV10-1 - TGCGCCGCCCCCCCCAGGGAATCCTATAATTCACCCCTCCACTTT CAAPPRESYNSPLHF
- TRBJ1-3 TRBV9 - TGTGCCAGCAGCGTAGAGGGTCAAGGGGATTCCGGAAACACCATATATTTT CASSVEGQGDSGNTIYF
- TRBJ1-1 TRBV2 - TGTGCCAGCGACAGTCAAGGGGACACTGAAGCTTTCTTT CASDSQGDTEAFF
- TRBJ2-2 TRBV6-5 - TGTGCCAGCAGTTACTCTCGGACAGCTAACACCGGGGAGCTGTTTTTT CASSYSRTANTGELFF
- TRBJ1-5 TRBV12-3/TRBV12-4 - TGTGCCAGCAAAGAGGTTGATCAGCCCCAGCATTTT CASKEVDQPQHF
- TRBJ1-4 TRBV7-2 - TGTGCCAGCAGCTTAGGGGGGGGACCTAATGAAAAACTGTTTTTT CASSLGGGPNEKLFF
- TRBJ1-1 TRBV11-2 - TGTGCCAGCGGGCCTTACCTCCAGGGCACTGAAGCTTTCTTT CASGPYLQGTEAFF
- TRBJ1-2 TRBV5-1 - TGCGCCAGCAGCTTGTCGGGAAACTATGGCTACACCTTC CASSLSGNYGYTF
- TRBJ1-5 TRBV5-5 TRBD1 TGTGCCAGCAGGATGGGACAGGACAATCAGCCCCAGCATTTT CASRMGQDNQPQHF
- TRBJ1-3 TRBV29-1 - TGCAGCACGGGGGGCCCTGGAAACACCATATATTTT CSTGGPGNTIYF
- TRBJ1-5 TRBV7-7 - TGTGCCAGCAGCACTGGACAGACGCAGCCCCAGCATTTT CASSTGQTQPQHF
- TRBJ1-5 TRBV7-2 - TGTGCCAGCAGCCCAATGACAGGTAGCAATCAGCCCCAGCATTTT CASSPMTGSNQPQHF
- TRBJ2-1 TRBV21-1 - TGTGCCAGCAGCAAGGGTAGACTAGCGGCTCACAATGAGCAGTTCTTC CASSKGRLAAHNEQFF
- TRBJ2-7 TRBV6-6 TRBD1 TGTGCCAGCAGTTCCCCGGGACAGGGGTCCTACGAGCAGTACTTC CASSSPGQGSYEQYF
- TRBJ1-4 TRBV7-9 TRBD1 TGTGCCAGCAGCTCACAGGGGGCAACTAATGAAAAACTGTTTTTT CASSSQGATNEKLFF
- TRBJ1-1 TRBV6-2/TRBV6-3 - TGTGCCAGCAGTGCGCAGGGGATGTATATTGAAGCTTTCTTT CASSAQGMYIEAFF
- TRBJ2-5 TRBV15 - TGTGCCACCAGCAGAGCTGTTTCTCAAGAGACCCAGTACTTC CATSRAVSQETQYF
- TRBJ2-5 TRBV5-1 - TGCGCCAGCAGCCCCGGCGGCGCGCAAGTGGCCCAGTACTTC CASSPGGAQVAQYF
- TRBJ2-2 TRBV6-5 - TGTGCCAGCAAGGCGGGAACGAACACCGGGGAGCTGTTTTTT CASKAGTNTGELFF
- TRBJ1-5 TRBV19 - TGTGCCAGCCAGCAGGGTAATCAGCCCCAGCATTTT CASQQGNQPQHF
- TRBJ1-1 TRBV10-3 - TGTGCCATCAACGGACAAGTGAACACTGAAGCTTTCTTT CAINGQVNTEAFF
- TRBJ1-1 TRBV7-2 TRBD1 TGTGCCAGCAGCAAAGACAGGGTCAAGGGGACTGAAGCTTTCTTT CASSKDRVKGTEAFF
- TRBJ2-7 TRBV5-1 TRBD2 TGCGCCAGCAGCCTGACTAGCGACTCCTACGAGCAGTACTTC CASSLTSDSYEQYF
once TRBJ1-1 TRBV15 TRBD1 TGTGCCACCAGCAGAGATTTTGGGACAGGAACGAACACTGAAGCTTTCTTT CATSRDFGTGTNTEAFF
- TRBJ1-4 TRBV7-9 - TGTGCCACGGTACAGGAGACTAATGAAAAACTGTTTTTT CATVQETNEKLFF
- TRBJ2-5 TRBV7-2 TRBD1 TGTGCCAGCAGCCAGGGGGTCCAAGAGACCCAGTACTTC CASSQGVQETQYF
- TRBJ1-6 TRBV11-2 - TGTGCCAGCAGCTTAGTGATACAATCGGGTTCACCCCTCCACTTT CASSLVIQSGSPLHF
few TRBJ1-1 TRBV29-1 - TGCAGCGTAAAGGAGTTGAACACTGAAGCTTTCTTT CSVKELNTEAFF
once TRBJ2-6 TRBV30 - TGTGCCTGGAGAGGGGGATCTGGGGCCAACGTCCTGACTTTC CAWRGGSGANVLTF
- TRBJ2-6 TRBV14 - TGTGCCAGCAGCCAACTCAGGACAGAGACAAGCTCTGGGGCCAACGTCCTGACTTTC CASSQLRTETSSGANVLTF
- TRBJ1-1 TRBV10-1 TRBD1 TGCGCCAGCACTATTGACAGGGGCCGTTTCAGCACTGAAGCTTTCTTT CASTIDRGRFSTEAFF